The 4 T cell receptor beta chains given below trace back to one sample, sequenced in a study of spatial heterogeneity in lung cancer. The study, taken as a whole, reports: One measure, the expanded intratumoral alpha and beta TCR count, tracked tumor mutation counts.

Sample time point: sample taken at primary tumor resection. For these TCRs, the target antigens are not known. TCRdb itself ran the 5' RACE reads through MiXCR, one entry per CDR3 protein. The sample records 20,000 to 30,000 distinct CDR3 sequences, roughly 10% being singletons. Material: lung tumor tissue, obtained at surgery. The receptors shown here come from a male donor with early-stage non-small cell lung cancer.

This clonotype was seen more than once but under ten times. The rearrangement uses TRBV7-6 and TRBJ2-1; D possibly matches TRBD1 or TRBD2 (5 bases each). This CDR3 has 15 amino acids. Trimming pared 7 bases from V and 0 bases from J, leaving 13 bases between. The germline V gene encodes CDR1 SGHVS and CDR2 FNYEAQ. In DNA, the CDR3 is TGTGCCAGCACCCTGGGACCTAGCTCCTACAATGAGCAGTTCTTC. Protein sequence: CASTLGPSSYNEQFF. The full variable domain, its missing parts supplied by reference TRBV7-6 and TRBJ2-1, is GAGVSQSPRYKVTKRGQDVALRCDPISGHVSLYWYRQALGQGPEFLTYFNYEAQQDKSGLPNDRFSAERPEGSISTLTIQRTEQRDSAMYRCASTLGPSSYNEQFFGPGTRLTVL.

In DNA form, the CDR3 reads TGTGCCAGCTCACCGTCGAGGTCGAGGATCGGCAAGACTATTCAGTACTTC. This gives the protein CASSPSRSRIGKTIQYF. The chain carries TRBV18 and TRBJ2-4; D is unclear. Germline assignment: CDR1 KGHSH and CDR2 LQKENI. The CDR3 runs to 17 residues. The V end was cut by 3 bases, the J end by 10 bases, with 25 bases between.

This clonotype was observed at least ten times. The chain has TRBV5-4 and TRBJ1-1, with unresolved D. The CDR3 extends over 14 amino acids. Germline assignment: CDR1 SGHNT and CDR2 YYREEE (reference sequence). Trimming cost V 3 bases and J 4 bases, with 13 bases left between them. CDR3 DNA sequence: TGTGCCAGCAGCTCTAAGGTGGTTTTCACTGAAGCTTTCTTT. It codes for CASSSKVVFTEAFF.

There are a few counts of this clonotype. The V and J genes are TRBV5-5 and TRBJ1-2, with D hard to call. V was clipped by 1 base and J by 2 bases, with 12 bases between them. The CDR3 runs 15 residues. CDR1 and CDR2 from the germline V gene are SGHKS and YYEKEE (reference sequence). The CDR3 loop reads CASSLWDYVNYGYTF. CDR3 nucleotides: TGTGCCAGCAGCTTGTGGGATTACGTCAACTATGGCTACACCTTC. The variable domain in full, with the rest retrieved from reference TRBV5-5 and TRBJ1-2, is DAGVTQSPTHLIKTRGQQVTLRCSPISGHKSVSWYQQVLGQGPQFIFQYYEKEERGRGNFPDRFSARQFPNYSSELNVNALLLGDSALYLCASSLWDYVNYGYTFGSGTRLTVV.